Listed here are 19 T cell receptor beta chains from one sample, sequenced in a study of cytomegalovirus exposure and HLA in healthy donors. Use of 60 Vbeta and 13 Jbeta primers characterized the PCR. Generated by immunoSEQ multiplex PCR, the TCRdb table keeps only in-frame clones and is missing some. The profile shows 150,000 or so clones, about 84% of them singletons. Sequencing was performed on PBMCs. These TCRs come from a man aged 50 to 59 in good health and CMV-seronegative.

The V gene is TRBV11-3, the J gene TRBJ2-6; 7 bases match TRBD2. V was clipped by 5 bases and J by 3 bases; unmatched bases: 4. This CDR3 is built from 15 residues. Germline lookup yields CDR1 SGHNT and CDR2 YENEEA. The chain's CDR3 is CASSPAGYGANVLTF. CDR3 nucleotides: TGTGCCAGCAGCCCAGCGGGGTATGGGGCCAACGTCCTGACTTTC.

This chain connects TRBV18 to TRBJ1-6; perhaps TRBD1 as D (6 bases). The CDR3 length is 15 residues. V dropped 0 bases and J dropped 6 bases, with 9 bases sitting between them. Germline CDR1 and CDR2: KGHSH and LQKENI. CDR3 sequence (DNA): TGTGCCAGCTCACCACCGCAGGGGCTTAATTCACCCCTCCACTTT. The encoded protein is CASSPPQGLNSPLHF.

DNA of the CDR3: TGTGCCAGCAGCGACGGAGGGTCTCAAGCTTTCTTT. Protein sequence: CASSDGGSQAFF. The V call is TRBV6-4, the J call TRBJ1-1; no firm D call. Germline V gives CDR1 MRHNA, CDR2 SNTAGT. Trimming shortened V by 6 bases and J by 9 bases, and 14 bases separated the two germline ends. The CDR3 spans 12 residues.

The V and J genes are TRBV4-1 and TRBJ2-3, with 8 positions matching TRBD2. Per the germline V gene, CDR1 is MGHRA and CDR2 is YSYEKL. Trimming took 2 bases from V and 0 from J; bases not matched to a gene: 16. This CDR3 is built from 20 residues. CDR3 sequence (DNA): TGCGCCAGCAGCCAAAAATTTTCCCACGGGGGGGCCCCTAGCACAGATACGCAGTATTTT. Its protein is CASSQKFSHGGAPSTDTQYF.

This clone occurred once. The chain is built from TRBV11-3 and TRBJ1-1; D might be TRBD1 (6 bases). CDR3 length: 14 residues. The ends were cut back, 1 base at V and 3 bases at J, with 9 bases in the middle. Germline-derived CDR1 and CDR2 are SGHNT and YENEEA. As DNA, the CDR3 is TGTGCCAGCAGCTTAGGGACAGAATACACTGAAGCTTTCTTT. Its protein product is CASSLGTEYTEAFF. The entire variable domain, with the rest obtained from reference TRBV11-3 and TRBJ1-1, is as follows: EAGVVQSPRYKIIEKKQPVAFWCNPISGHNTLYWYLQNLGQGPELLIRYENEEAVDDSQLPKDRFSAERLKGVDSTLKIQPAELGDSAVYLCASSLGTEYTEAFFGQGTRLTVV.

The rearrangement links TRBV27 to TRBJ2-5, with a tentative D call TRBD1 (6 bases). This CDR3 spans 12 amino acids. V lost 5 bases to trimming and J lost 11 bases, with 15 bases between them. Germline V gene sequence: CDR1 MNHEY, CDR2 SMNVEV (reference sequence). The CDR3 nucleotides are TGTGCCAGCAGTCCAGGGACAATGAAGCAGTACTTC. It translates to CASSPGTMKQYF.

The chain employs TRBV19 and TRBJ2-7; 12 positions agree with TRBD2. CDR3 length: 14 residues. Germline CDR1 and CDR2: LNHDA and SQIVND (reference sequence). With V trimmed by 10 bases and J by 6 bases, 10 bases remained unmatched. The CDR3: CAKLTSGRVGEQYF. The DNA of the CDR3 is TGTGCCAAACTGACTAGCGGGAGAGTAGGCGAGCAGTACTTC.

The rearrangement uses TRBV2 and TRBJ1-2, with 7 bases fitting TRBD1. The CDR3 spans 11 residues. V was pared by 8 bases and J by 7 bases, with 4 bases of the junction left unmatched. The germline V gene has CDR1 SNHLY and CDR2 FYNNEI. CDR3 DNA: TGTGCCAGCCGACAGGGCGCTGGCTACACCTTC. Protein product: CASRQGAGYTF.

The gene calls are TRBV5-1 and TRBJ1-5; unclear D gene. CDR3 length: 14 residues. Per the germline V gene, CDR1 is SGHRS and CDR2 is YFSETQ. The V and J ends lost 1 base and 2 bases respectively, with 7 bases between them. The CDR3 sequence: CASSLSGGNQPQHF. The CDR3, as DNA: TGCGCCAGCAGCTTGTCCGGGGGCAATCAGCCCCAGCATTTT.

This chain uses TRBV5-1 with TRBJ1-5, with TRBD1 identical over 8 bases. Trimming cost V 4 bases and J 2 bases; bases outside gene matches: 8. Looked up from germline, CDR1 is SGHRS and CDR2 is YFSETQ. This CDR3 spans 16 amino acids. The CDR3 nucleotides read TGCGCCAGCAGCCCGGATGGACAGGGCGGCAATCAGCCCCAGCATTTT. This encodes CASSPDGQGGNQPQHF.

The chain couples TRBV9 to TRBJ1-5; 7 bases line up with TRBD1. V lost 4 bases to trimming and J lost 6 bases; unmatched junction nucleotides: 4. Germline CDR1 reads SGDLS; CDR2 reads YYNGEE. The CDR3 contains 13 residues. The CDR3 sequence is CASSLGGVQPQHF. The CDR3 DNA follows: TGTGCCAGCAGCCTAGGGGGCGTTCAGCCCCAGCATTTT.

This sequence joins TRBV28 and TRBJ2-7; possible D gene TRBD2, 7 bases. Trimming removed 7 bases at V and 1 base at J, with 14 bases between. The CDR3 loop spans 14 amino acids. The V gene's germline CDR1 is MDHEN and CDR2 SYDVKM. CDR3 sequence: CASKQGGGSYEQYF. As DNA, the CDR3 is TGTGCCAGCAAACAGGGCGGGGGATCCTACGAGCAGTACTTC.

This chain links TRBV6-1 with TRBJ2-7; D perhaps matches TRBD2 (6 bases). Germline-derived CDR1 and CDR2 are MNHNS and SASEGT. The CDR3 runs to 15 residues. V shed 0 bases and J shed 2 bases, with 11 bases lying between them. The CDR3 here is CASSEAGGPTYEQYF. For the CDR3, the DNA is TGTGCCAGCAGTGAAGCAGGAGGGCCTACCTACGAGCAGTACTTC.

This chain uses TRBV7-9 with TRBJ2-7; TRBD1 agrees at 10 bases. Trimming removed 2 bases from V and 4 bases from J; junction bases left unmatched: 5. CDR1 and CDR2 (germline): SEHNR, FQNEAQ (reference sequence). The CDR3 contains 15 residues. The CDR3 DNA follows: TGTGCCAGCAGCTTATGGGACAGGGGAGGGTACGAGCAGTACTTC. The encoded protein is CASSLWDRGGYEQYF.

CDR3 sequence (DNA): TGTGCCAGTAGTGGTTGGGGGGAGGACACTGAAGCTTTCTTT. It is translated as CASSGWGEDTEAFF. The rearrangement links TRBV19 to TRBJ1-1, with D tentatively TRBD1 (5 bases). Germline V gene data show CDR1 as LNHDA and CDR2 as SQIVND (reference sequence). The CDR3 contains 14 residues. V was cut by 5 bases and J by 3 bases, with 13 bases left in between.

In its sample, this clone was seen a few times. The V gene is TRBV5-6, the J gene TRBJ2-6, with TRBD1 matching over 8 bases. The trim removed 5 bases at V and 3 bases at J, leaving 1 base unmatched. Per germline, CDR1 SGHDT and CDR2 YYEEEE. CDR3 size: 14 residues. CDR3 protein: CASRDRVGANVLTF. The CDR3 bases are TGTGCCAGCAGGGACAGGGTTGGGGCCAACGTCCTGACTTTC.

The chain uses TRBV6-6 and TRBJ1-2; D perhaps matches TRBD1 (5 bases). V was trimmed by 7 bases and J by 3 bases, leaving 12 bases between them. This CDR3 comprises 13 residues. Germline loops: CDR1 MNHNY, CDR2 SVGAGI (reference sequence). Written as DNA, the CDR3 is TGTGCCAGCATCAAGACAGAGCACTATGGCTACACCTTC. This codes for CASIKTEHYGYTF.

This clone was observed a few times. The chain uses TRBV18 and TRBJ1-2, with 8 nucleotides matching TRBD1. Germline values: CDR1 KGHSH, CDR2 LQKENI. The CDR3 runs to 14 residues. Trimming took 6 bases from V and 0 from J; bases not matched to a gene: 3. CDR3 bases: TGTGCCAGCTCCCGGACAGGGACTAACTATGGCTACACCTTC. Amino acid sequence: CASSRTGTNYGYTF. Together with reference TRBV18 and TRBJ1-2, the CDR3 gives the full variable domain: NAGVMQNPRHLVRRRGQEARLRCSPMKGHSHVYWYRQLPEEGLKFMVYLQKENIIDESGMPKERFSAEFPKEGPSILRIQQVVRGDSAAYFCASSRTGTNYGYTFGSGTRLTVV.

The gene calls are TRBV6-5 and TRBJ1-5; 7 nucleotides align to TRBD1. Unmatched junction bases numbered 4, after V lost 8 bases and J lost 0 bases. In germline, CDR1 is MNHEY, CDR2 SVGAGI. The CDR3 consists of 14 residues. The CDR3 coding sequence is TGTGCCAGCCAGAGGGACAGTAGCAATCAGCCCCAGCATTTT. This gives the protein CASQRDSSNQPQHF.